This T cell receptor (beta chain) was obtained from a study of OX40 agonist ivuxolimab in advanced cancers. In germline, CDR1 is SGHDT, CDR2 YYEEEE. The CDR3 has 13 amino acids. Between the trimmed V and J ends, which lost 2 bases and 2 bases, there was a span of 8 bases. The repertoire was sequenced with immunoSEQ multiplex PCR; TCRdb's copy has only in-frame clones and lacks some. This table holds 35,000 to 50,000 clones, around 86% found once. The sequencing here drew on CD4+ or CD8+ T cells sorted from blood, taken in a trial of the OX40 agonist ivuxolimab. J is TRBJ2-7 and V is TRBV5-6; a possible D gene is TRBD1 (5 bases). The sequence derives from an adult with an advanced solid tumor such as melanoma, head and neck, liver or kidney cancer. This CDR3 reads CASSLQETYEQYF. CDR3 DNA sequence: TGTGCCAGCAGCTTACAGGAAACCTACGAGCAGTACTTC.